This TCR beta chain was obtained from a study of T-cell memory formation after mild COVID-19. Study-level results: Later expanders leaned toward CD4+, whereas clones contracting from day 15 to 85 were balanced CD4/CD8.

This CDR3 has 14 residues. V lost 5 bases, J lost 5 bases, and 7 bases stayed unmatched. Germline CDR1 reads SGHTA; CDR2 reads FQGNSA. Barcoded TCR alpha and TCR beta cDNA libraries with UMIs came from 5'RACE using constant-segment primers. TCRdb called the 5' RACE reads again in MiXCR, with one record for every CDR3 protein. The sample shows about 320,000 distinct CDR3 sequences, around an eighth of them seen only once. This clonotype appeared a few times. Antigen unknown. The chain carries TRBV7-2 and TRBJ2-5; TRBD2 matches 8 bases. The origin of this receptor is a man between 18 and 29 years old who had mild COVID-19 (a few samples of this study predate the infection). Cell type and time point are not known. The source material was PBMCs or a T cell subset sorted from them (not recorded which). CDR3 DNA: TGTGCCAGCAGCGGACGACGGGGGGGCGAGACCCAGTACTTC. Translated: CASSGRRGGETQYF.